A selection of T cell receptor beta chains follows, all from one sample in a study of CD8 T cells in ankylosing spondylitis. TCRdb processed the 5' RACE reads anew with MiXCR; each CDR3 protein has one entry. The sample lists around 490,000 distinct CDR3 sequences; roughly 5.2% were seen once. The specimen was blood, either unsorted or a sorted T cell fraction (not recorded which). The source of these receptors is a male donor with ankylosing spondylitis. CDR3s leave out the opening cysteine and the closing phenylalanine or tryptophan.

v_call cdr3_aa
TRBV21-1 ASSKVIHGTGRAKETQY
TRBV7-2 ASSPRGGGAWYDTQY
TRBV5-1 ASSLFRSNTEAF
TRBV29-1 SVPDRERNEQY
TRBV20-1 SAPTGVVNQPQH
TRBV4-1 ASSQVKGTGELF
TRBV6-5 ASSHGRVRGTDTQY
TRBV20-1 SARDPLATDTQY
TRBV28 ASSLMTGGGSKNIQY
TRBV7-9 ASSQWSWSNEKLF
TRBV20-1 SARDQEGPSYNEQF
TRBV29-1 SVGGHSTYEQY
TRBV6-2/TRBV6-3 ASSLSTGTGAGEQF
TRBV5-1 ASSLVPSGVYNEQF
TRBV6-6 ASSYPAGAEAF
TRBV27 ASRVTTTVETQY
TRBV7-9 ASSHRDTEGEQF
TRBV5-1 ASREPDSPLH
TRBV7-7 ASSLNRGNTGELF
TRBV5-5 ASSLAGPLQETQY
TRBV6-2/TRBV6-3 ASSYHQQGWDQETQY
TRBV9 ASSVSGATGELF
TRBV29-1 SVELAGTETQY